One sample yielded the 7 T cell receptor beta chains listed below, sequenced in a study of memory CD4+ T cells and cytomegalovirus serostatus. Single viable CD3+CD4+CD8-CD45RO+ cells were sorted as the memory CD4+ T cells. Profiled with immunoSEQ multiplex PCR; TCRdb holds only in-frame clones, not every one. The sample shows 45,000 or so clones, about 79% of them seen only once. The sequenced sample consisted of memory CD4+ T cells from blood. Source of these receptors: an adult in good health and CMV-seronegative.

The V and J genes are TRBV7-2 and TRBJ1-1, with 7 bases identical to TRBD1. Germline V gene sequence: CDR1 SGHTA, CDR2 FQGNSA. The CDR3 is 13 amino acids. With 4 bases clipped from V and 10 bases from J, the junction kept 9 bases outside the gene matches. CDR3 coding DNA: TGTGCCAGCAGCTCTCGACAGGGCAGTTCAGCTTTCTTT. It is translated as CASSSRQGSSAFF.

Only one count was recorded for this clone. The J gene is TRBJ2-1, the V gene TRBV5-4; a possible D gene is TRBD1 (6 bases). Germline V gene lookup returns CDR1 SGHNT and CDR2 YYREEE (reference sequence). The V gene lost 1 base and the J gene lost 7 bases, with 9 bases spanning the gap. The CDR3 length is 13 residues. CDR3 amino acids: CASSLYDRNEQFF. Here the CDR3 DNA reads TGTGCCAGCAGCTTGTACGACAGGAATGAGCAGTTCTTC.

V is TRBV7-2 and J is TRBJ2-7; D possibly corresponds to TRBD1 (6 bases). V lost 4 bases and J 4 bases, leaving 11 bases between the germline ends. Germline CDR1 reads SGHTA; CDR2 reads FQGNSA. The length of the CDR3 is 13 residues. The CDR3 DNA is TGTGCCAGCAGCTGGGGGCGACGGTACGAGCAGTACTTC. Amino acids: CASSWGRRYEQYF. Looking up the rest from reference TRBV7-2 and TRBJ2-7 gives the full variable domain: GAGVSQSPSNKVTEKGKDVELRCDPISGHTALYWYRQSLGQGLEFLIYFQGNSAPDKSGLPSDRFSAERTGGSVSTLTIQRTQQEDSAVYLCASSWGRRYEQYFGPGTRLTVT.

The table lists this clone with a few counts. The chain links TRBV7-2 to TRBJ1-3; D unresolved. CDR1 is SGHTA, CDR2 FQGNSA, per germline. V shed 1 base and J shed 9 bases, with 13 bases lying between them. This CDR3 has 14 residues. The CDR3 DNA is TGTGCCAGCAGCTTAGGAGGGTCGGGGAGCACCATATATTTT. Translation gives CASSLGGSGSTIYF.

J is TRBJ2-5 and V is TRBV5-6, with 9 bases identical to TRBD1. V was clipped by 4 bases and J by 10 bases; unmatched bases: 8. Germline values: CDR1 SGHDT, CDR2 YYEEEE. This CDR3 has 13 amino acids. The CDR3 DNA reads TGTGCCAGCAGCGGGGGGACAGGGATTAGCCAGTACTTC. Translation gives CASSGGTGISQYF.

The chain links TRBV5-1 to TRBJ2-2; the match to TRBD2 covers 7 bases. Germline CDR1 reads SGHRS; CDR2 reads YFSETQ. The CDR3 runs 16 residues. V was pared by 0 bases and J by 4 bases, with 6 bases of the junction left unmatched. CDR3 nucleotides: TGCGCCAGCAGCTTGGAAGGTAGCGGGTTCACCGGGGAGCTGTTTTTT. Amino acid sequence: CASSLEGSGFTGELFF.

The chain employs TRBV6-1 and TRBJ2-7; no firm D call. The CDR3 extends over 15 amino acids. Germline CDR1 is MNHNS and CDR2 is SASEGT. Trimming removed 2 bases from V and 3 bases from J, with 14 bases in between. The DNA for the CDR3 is TGTGCCAGCAGTGAACCGAGTACTCTAGGCTACGAGCAGTACTTC. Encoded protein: CASSEPSTLGYEQYF.